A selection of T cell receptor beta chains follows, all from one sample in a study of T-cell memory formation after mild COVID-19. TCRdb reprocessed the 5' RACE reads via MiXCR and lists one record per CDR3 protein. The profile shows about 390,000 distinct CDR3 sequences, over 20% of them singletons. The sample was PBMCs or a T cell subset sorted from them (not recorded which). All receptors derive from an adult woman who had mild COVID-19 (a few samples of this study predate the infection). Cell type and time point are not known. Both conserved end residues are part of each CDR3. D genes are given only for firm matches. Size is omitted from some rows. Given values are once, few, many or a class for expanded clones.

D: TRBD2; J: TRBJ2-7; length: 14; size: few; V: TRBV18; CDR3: CASSSSGGSYEQYF; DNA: TGTGCCAGCTCAAGTAGCGGGGGTTCCTACGAGCAGTACTTC
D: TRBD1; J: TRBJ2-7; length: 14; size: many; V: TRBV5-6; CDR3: CASSFGTGTYEQYF; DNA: TGTGCCAGCAGCTTCGGGACAGGAACCTACGAGCAGTACTTC
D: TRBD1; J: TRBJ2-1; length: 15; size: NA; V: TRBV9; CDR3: CASTPTGGSYNEQFF; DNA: TGTGCCAGCACCCCCACAGGGGGCTCCTACAATGAGCAGTTCTTC
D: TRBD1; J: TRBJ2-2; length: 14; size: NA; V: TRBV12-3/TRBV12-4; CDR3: CASDRGRNTGELFF; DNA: TGTGCCAGCGACAGGGGCCGGAACACCGGGGAGCTGTTTTTT
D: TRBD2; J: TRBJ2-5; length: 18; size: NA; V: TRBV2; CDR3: CASSERGLAGAPGETQYF; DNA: TGTGCCAGCAGTGAAAGGGGACTAGCGGGAGCGCCCGGGGAGACCCAGTACTTC
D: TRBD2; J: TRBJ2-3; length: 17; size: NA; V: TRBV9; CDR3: CASSLWGGRALTDTQYF; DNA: TGTGCCAGCAGCCTCTGGGGCGGGAGGGCCCTCACAGATACGCAGTATTTT
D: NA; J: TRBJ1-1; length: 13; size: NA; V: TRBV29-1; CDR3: CSAKGLLNTEAFF; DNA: TGCAGCGCAAAGGGATTGTTGAACACTGAAGCTTTCTTT
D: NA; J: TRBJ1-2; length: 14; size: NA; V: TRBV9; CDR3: CASSVFPQGYGYTF; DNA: TGTGCCAGCAGCGTATTCCCGCAGGGGTATGGCTACACCTTC
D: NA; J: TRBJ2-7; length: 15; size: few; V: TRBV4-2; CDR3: CASSQDGGGGYEQYF; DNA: TGTGCCAGCAGCCAAGATGGGGGTGGGGGCTACGAGCAGTACTTC
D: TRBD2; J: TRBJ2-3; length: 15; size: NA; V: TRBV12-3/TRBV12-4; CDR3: CASSASGGRTDTQYF; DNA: TGTGCCAGCAGCGCTAGCGGGGGCCGCACAGATACGCAGTATTTT
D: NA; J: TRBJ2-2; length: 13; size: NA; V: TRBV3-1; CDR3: CASMGLNTGELFF; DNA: TGTGCCAGCATGGGCCTCAACACCGGGGAGCTGTTTTTT
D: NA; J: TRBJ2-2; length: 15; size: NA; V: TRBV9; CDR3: CASSVGGRGTGELFF; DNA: TGTGCCAGCAGCGTAGGAGGGAGGGGGACCGGGGAGCTGTTTTTT
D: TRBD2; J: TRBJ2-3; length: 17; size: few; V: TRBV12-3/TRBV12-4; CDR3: CASSFGLAGDRTDTQYF; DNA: TGTGCCAGCAGTTTCGGTCTAGCGGGAGATCGGACAGATACGCAGTATTTT
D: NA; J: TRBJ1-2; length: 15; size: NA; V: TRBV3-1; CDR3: CASSQDLAAFEGYTF; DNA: TGTGCCAGCAGCCAAGATTTGGCGGCGTTCGAGGGCTACACCTTC
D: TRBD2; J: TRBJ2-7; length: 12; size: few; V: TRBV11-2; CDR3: CASTGRGDEQYF; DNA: TGTGCCAGCACAGGGCGGGGGGACGAGCAGTACTTC
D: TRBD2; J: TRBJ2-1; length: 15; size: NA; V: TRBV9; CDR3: CASSVELGLVCEQFF; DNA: TGTGCCAGCAGCGTAGAGTTGGGACTAGTATGTGAGCAGTTCTTC
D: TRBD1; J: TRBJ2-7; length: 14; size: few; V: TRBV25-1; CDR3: CASSNTGQHYEQYF; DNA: TGTGCCAGCAGCAATACGGGACAGCACTACGAGCAGTACTTC
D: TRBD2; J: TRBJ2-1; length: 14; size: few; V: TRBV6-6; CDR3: CASRDSGRNGEQFF; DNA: TGTGCCAGCAGGGATAGCGGGAGGAACGGTGAGCAGTTCTTC
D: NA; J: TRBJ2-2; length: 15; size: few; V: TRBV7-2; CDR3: CASSLSPSWTGELFF; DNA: TGTGCCAGCAGCTTAAGCCCCTCATGGACCGGGGAGCTGTTTTTT
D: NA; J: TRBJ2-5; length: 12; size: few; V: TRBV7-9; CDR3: CASTRDGQTQYF; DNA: TGTGCCAGCACCAGGGACGGCCAGACCCAGTACTTC
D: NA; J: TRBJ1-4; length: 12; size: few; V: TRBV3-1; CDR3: CASSGGRSELFF; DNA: TGTGCCAGCAGCGGAGGGCGGTCGGAACTGTTTTTT
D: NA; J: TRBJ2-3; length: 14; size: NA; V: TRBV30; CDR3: CAWSVGAASDTQYF; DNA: TGTGCCTGGAGTGTAGGGGCCGCATCAGATACGCAGTATTTT
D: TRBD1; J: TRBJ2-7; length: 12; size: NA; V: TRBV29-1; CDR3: CSVRQGYYEQYF; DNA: TGCAGCGTCCGACAGGGGTACTACGAGCAGTACTTC
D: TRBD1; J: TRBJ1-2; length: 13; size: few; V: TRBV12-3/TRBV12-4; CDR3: CASSFKAGGGYTF; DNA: TGTGCCAGCAGTTTTAAGGCAGGGGGTGGCTACACCTTC
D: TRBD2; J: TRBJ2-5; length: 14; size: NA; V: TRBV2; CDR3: CASSALAAQETQYF; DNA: TGTGCCAGCAGCGCCCTAGCGGCGCAAGAGACCCAGTACTTC
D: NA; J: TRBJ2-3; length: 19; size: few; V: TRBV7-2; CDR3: CASSFGWDRATSGMYTQYF; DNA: TGTGCCAGCAGCTTCGGGTGGGACAGGGCCACTAGCGGGATGTATACGCAGTATTTT
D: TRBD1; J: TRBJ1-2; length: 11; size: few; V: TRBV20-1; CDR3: CSVGRGHGYTF; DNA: TGCAGTGTGGGCAGGGGGCATGGCTACACCTTC
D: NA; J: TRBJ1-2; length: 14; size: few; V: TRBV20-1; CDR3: CSARDDQESYGYTF; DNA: TGCAGTGCTAGAGATGACCAGGAATCCTATGGCTACACCTTC
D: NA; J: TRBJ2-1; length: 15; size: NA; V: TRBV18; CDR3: CASSPRSSSYNEQFF; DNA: TGTGCCAGCTCACCACGGTCCTCCTCCTACAATGAGCAGTTCTTC
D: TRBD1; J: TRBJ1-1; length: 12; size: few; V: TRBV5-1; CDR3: CASRPTGGEAFF; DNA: TGCGCCAGCAGACCGACAGGGGGTGAAGCTTTCTTT
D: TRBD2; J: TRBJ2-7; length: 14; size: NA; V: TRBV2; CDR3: CATTVERGSYEQYF; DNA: TGTGCCACCACCGTCGAGCGGGGCTCCTACGAGCAGTACTTC
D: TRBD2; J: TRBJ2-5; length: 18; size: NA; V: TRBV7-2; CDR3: CASSWRTSGSWGQETQYF; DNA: TGTGCCAGCAGCTGGAGGACTAGCGGGAGTTGGGGCCAAGAGACCCAGTACTTC
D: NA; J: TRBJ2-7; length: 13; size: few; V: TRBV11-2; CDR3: CASSFSTSYEQYF; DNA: TGTGCCAGCAGCTTTTCGACCTCCTACGAGCAGTACTTC
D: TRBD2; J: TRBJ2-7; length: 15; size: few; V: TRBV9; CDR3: CASSYRTSGRGEQYF; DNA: TGTGCCAGCAGCTATCGGACTAGCGGGAGAGGCGAGCAGTACTTC
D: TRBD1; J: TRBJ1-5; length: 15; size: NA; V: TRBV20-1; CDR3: CSASRGGQSNQPQHF; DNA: TGCAGTGCTTCTCGGGGGGGACAGAGCAATCAGCCCCAGCATTTT
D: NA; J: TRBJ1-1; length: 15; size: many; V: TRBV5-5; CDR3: CASSSSWGGYTEAFF; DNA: TGTGCCAGCAGCTCATCCTGGGGGGGCTACACTGAAGCTTTCTTT
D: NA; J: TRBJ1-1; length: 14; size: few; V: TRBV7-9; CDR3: CASSLETGGTEAFF; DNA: TGTGCCAGCAGCTTAGAAACGGGAGGGACTGAAGCTTTCTTT
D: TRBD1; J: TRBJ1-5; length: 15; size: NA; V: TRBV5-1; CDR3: CASSLAGTGDQPQHF; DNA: TGCGCCAGCAGCTTGGCCGGGACAGGGGATCAGCCCCAGCATTTT
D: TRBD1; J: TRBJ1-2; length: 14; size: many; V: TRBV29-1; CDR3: CSIRTGAAYYGYTF; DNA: TGCAGCATTCGAACAGGGGCTGCCTACTATGGCTACACCTTC
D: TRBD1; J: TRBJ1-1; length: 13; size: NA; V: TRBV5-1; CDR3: CASSSTGDTEAFF; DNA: TGCGCCAGCAGCTCGACAGGGGACACTGAAGCTTTCTTT
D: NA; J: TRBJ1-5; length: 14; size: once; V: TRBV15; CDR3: CATSRDNGNQPQHF; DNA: TGTGCCACCTCCCGGGACAATGGCAATCAGCCCCAGCATTTT
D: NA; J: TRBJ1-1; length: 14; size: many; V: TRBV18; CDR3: CASSLSGANTEAFF; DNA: TGTGCCAGCTCACTTTCAGGGGCCAACACTGAAGCTTTCTTT
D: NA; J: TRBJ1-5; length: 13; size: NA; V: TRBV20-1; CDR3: CSARTAGYQPQHF; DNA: TGCAGTGCTAGGACAGCCGGTTATCAGCCCCAGCATTTT
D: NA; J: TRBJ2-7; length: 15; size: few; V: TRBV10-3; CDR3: CAISRSTESSYEQYF; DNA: TGTGCCATCAGCCGATCGACAGAGAGCTCCTACGAGCAGTACTTC